Following are 20 T cell receptor beta chains from one sample sequenced in a study of human T cells and chemical hapten exposure. Time point described: healthy volunteer bleed at 2 weeks. The authors' total RNA extraction used unfractionated whole blood. TCRdb ran MiXCR on the RACE reads and lists one entry per CDR3 protein. The sample records about 130,000 distinct CDR3 sequences, 8.5% to 9.5% being singletons. Sequencing was carried out using whole blood. The receptors stem from a male donor in good health. Some clones in this sample may be carry-over from other donors' samples.

This clonotype was seen at least ten times. The V call is TRBV18, the J call TRBJ1-1; perhaps TRBD1 as D (5 bases). This CDR3 is built from 14 residues. Germline CDR1 and CDR2: KGHSH and LQKENI. The V and J ends lost 1 base and 2 bases respectively, with 8 bases between them. The CDR3 region is CASSPQQVNTEAFF. CDR3 sequence (DNA): TGTGCCAGCTCACCACAACAGGTAAACACTGAAGCTTTCTTT. Complete variable domain (other parts from reference TRBV18 and TRBJ1-1): NAGVMQNPRHLVRRRGQEARLRCSPMKGHSHVYWYRQLPEEGLKFMVYLQKENIIDESGMPKERFSAEFPKEGPSILRIQQVVRGDSAAYFCASSPQQVNTEAFFGQGTRLTVV.

The chain recombines TRBV7-9 with TRBJ2-1; a possible D gene is TRBD2 (5 bases). Germline V gene sequence: CDR1 SEHNR, CDR2 FQNEAQ (reference sequence). V was clipped by 1 base and J by 2 bases, with 12 bases between them. CDR3 length: 16 amino acids. The CDR3 DNA follows: TGTGCCAGCAGCTTAGAAGAGGGATCCCCCTACAATGAGCAGTTCTTC. It encodes CASSLEEGSPYNEQFF.

This clonotype came up many times. This chain links TRBV12-3 or TRBV12-4 with TRBJ1-5, with D unresolved. Trimming took off 7 bases at V and 4 bases at J, with 8 bases between the two ends. The CDR3 spans 12 residues. CDR3: CASTKANQPQHF. Here the CDR3 DNA reads TGTGCCAGCACCAAGGCGAATCAGCCCCAGCATTTT.

This clonotype was found many times. In DNA form, the CDR3 reads TGTGCCAGCAGGGTTGGAGGGGGCAGTGAAAAACTGTTTTTT. This encodes CASRVGGGSEKLFF. The genes are TRBV7-9 and TRBJ1-4, with 7 bases lining up with TRBD1. The ends lost 6 bases at V and 7 bases at J; junction bases unmatched: 8. The CDR3 is made up of 14 amino acids. Germline loops: CDR1 SEHNR, CDR2 FQNEAQ (reference sequence).

There are a few counts of this clonotype. The V gene is TRBV6-1, the J gene TRBJ2-1; perhaps D is TRBD1 or TRBD2 (5 bases each). Germline V gene sequence: CDR1 MNHNS, CDR2 SASEGT. The CDR3 has 11 amino acids. Trimming stripped 8 bases from V and 4 bases from J, with 6 bases between. Here the CDR3 DNA reads TGTGCCAGCGGGGGTTACAATGAGCAGTTCTTC. As protein: CASGGYNEQFF.

This clonotype was observed at least ten times. The genes are TRBV7-2 and TRBJ1-5; D unresolved. The CDR3 extends over 15 amino acids. V was clipped by 1 base and J by 0 bases, with 7 bases between them. Germline V gene lookup returns CDR1 SGHTA and CDR2 FQGNSA. CDR3 bases: TGTGCCAGCAGCTTAGTGCCAGGTAGCAATCAGCCCCAGCATTTT. As protein: CASSLVPGSNQPQHF.

This clonotype has ten or more counts. Written as DNA, the CDR3 is TGTGCCAGCAGCCAAGGACTAGCGAACAATGAGCAGTTCTTC. Translating it yields CASSQGLANNEQFF. V and J are TRBV4-2 and TRBJ2-1, with TRBD2 identical over 8 bases. The CDR3 is made up of 14 amino acids. Per the germline V gene, CDR1 is LGHNA and CDR2 is YNFKEQ. V gave up 1 base and J gave up 5 bases; unmatched junction bases: 1.

The V and J genes are TRBV5-1 and TRBJ2-7; no clear D gene. The CDR3 spans 17 residues. Trimming pared 4 bases from V and 2 bases from J, leaving 22 bases between. The germline V gene has CDR1 SGHRS and CDR2 YFSETQ. CDR3 protein: CASSPLGLRAEAYEQYF. CDR3 bases: TGCGCCAGCAGCCCCCTGGGTCTCCGGGCGGAAGCCTACGAGCAGTACTTC.

There are a few counts of this clonotype. The rearrangement links TRBV5-5 to TRBJ2-3, with a weak D call TRBD1 (5 bases). The CDR3 sequence is 18 residues long. Between the trimmed V and J ends, which lost 0 bases and 2 bases, there was a span of 19 bases. Germline CDR1 reads SGHKS; CDR2 reads YYEKEE (reference sequence). The CDR3 is CASSLELMGQGPTDTQYF. CDR3 coding DNA: TGTGCCAGCAGCTTGGAACTAATGGGGCAGGGCCCCACAGATACGCAGTATTTT.

The chain couples TRBV19 to TRBJ1-1; D not certain. Trimming pared 5 bases from V and 0 bases from J, leaving 16 bases between. The CDR3 spans 16 residues. Looked up from germline, CDR1 is LNHDA and CDR2 is SQIVND (reference sequence). CDR3 in amino acids: CASSRMVTSLNTEAFF. The CDR3 DNA follows: TGTGCCAGTAGTCGCATGGTTACGAGTTTGAACACTGAAGCTTTCTTT.

This clonotype was observed a handful of times. The chain couples TRBV12-3 or TRBV12-4 to TRBJ2-3; 8 positions match TRBD2. The J segment lost 0 bases and the V segment lost 6 bases, leaving 5 bases of the junction unmatched. The CDR3 length is 15 residues. The DNA of the CDR3 is TGTGCCAGCAGGCGCCCTAGCGGGAGCACAGATACGCAGTATTTT. This translates into CASRRPSGSTDTQYF.

The chain has TRBV20-1 and TRBJ2-2; 10 bases agree with TRBD1. Germline CDR1 DFQATT, CDR2 SNEGSKA (reference sequence). The junction had 4 bases not matched to a gene; V was cut back by 0 bases and J by 3 bases. The CDR3 runs 16 residues. In DNA, the CDR3 is TGCAGTGCTAGAGACCCCGGGACAGGGGACACCGGGGAGCTGTTTTTT. Its translation is CSARDPGTGDTGELFF.

This clonotype appeared a few times. V usage is TRBV6-5 and J usage is TRBJ1-2; D is undetermined. V lost 6 bases, J lost 0 bases, and 8 bases lay in between. Germline-derived CDR1 and CDR2 are MNHEY and SVGAGI. The CDR3 sequence is 13 residues long. The CDR3 reads CASRREANYGYTF. The CDR3 nucleotides are TGTGCCAGCAGGCGTGAGGCTAACTATGGCTACACCTTC.

The chain combines TRBV4-3 with TRBJ2-3, with D perhaps matching TRBD1 (6 bases). The V end lost 3 bases, the J end lost 4 bases, and 8 bases lay between the germline ends. Germline V gives CDR1 LGHNA, CDR2 YSLEER. There are 13 residues in the CDR3. The CDR3 coding sequence is TGCGCCAGCAGCCAGGGGGCTTCAGATACGCAGTATTTT. It codes for CASSQGASDTQYF.

This clonotype turned up a few times. This chain uses TRBV7-8 with TRBJ2-2; D is ambiguous. Germline lookup yields CDR1 SGHVS and CDR2 FQNEAQ. There are 14 residues in the CDR3. The CDR3 region has the DNA TGTGCGAACTCACAGAACGCGAACACCGGGGAGCTGTTTTTT. This sequence encodes CANSQNANTGELFF.

This clonotype came up many times. The chain is built from TRBV28 and TRBJ2-7; no clear D. Trimming took 1 base from V and 3 from J, leaving 16 bases between them. The germline V gene encodes CDR1 MDHEN and CDR2 SYDVKM. This CDR3 is built from 16 residues. The CDR3 region is CASSLLGGASSYEQYF. The DNA of the CDR3 is TGTGCCAGCAGTTTATTAGGTGGAGCGTCGAGCTACGAGCAGTACTTC.

The chain uses TRBV28 and TRBJ2-2; the D is unclear. The V gene lost 6 bases and the J gene lost 6 bases, with 11 bases spanning the gap. Germline V gene lookup returns CDR1 MDHEN and CDR2 SYDVKM. The CDR3 spans 13 residues. The CDR3 here is CASRPSSAGELFF. The DNA of the CDR3 is TGTGCCAGCAGGCCAAGCTCGGCCGGGGAGCTGTTTTTT. Complete variable domain (other parts from reference TRBV28 and TRBJ2-2): DVKVTQSSRYLVKRTGEKVFLECVQDMDHENMFWYRQDPGLGLRLIYFSYDVKMKEKGDIPEGYSVSREKKERFSLILESASTNQTSMYLCASRPSSAGELFFGEGSRLTVL.

The CDR3 DNA follows: TGTGCCATCAGAGCTAGCGGGAGTACAAGCTCCTACAATGAGCAGTTCTTC. Amino acids: CAIRASGSTSSYNEQFF. The rearrangement links TRBV10-3 to TRBJ2-1, with 10 bases aligning to TRBD2. This CDR3 region has 17 residues. V trimming: 6 bases; J trimming: 0 bases; junction bases outside the gene matches: 8. Germline lookup yields CDR1 ENHRY and CDR2 SYGVKD.

The rearrangement joins TRBV19 to TRBJ1-1; the D gene is possibly TRBD1 (6 bases). The CDR3 is 15 residues long. Germline V gene data show CDR1 as LNHDA and CDR2 as SQIVND (reference sequence). The ends were cut back, 5 bases at V and 5 bases at J, with 18 bases in the middle. The chain's CDR3 is CASSGYETGWTEAFF. The CDR3 coding sequence is TGTGCCAGTAGTGGCTATGAGACAGGTTGGACTGAAGCTTTCTTT. The variable domain in full, completed from reference TRBV19 and TRBJ1-1, reads DGGITQSPKYLFRKEGQNVTLSCEQNLNHDAMYWYRQDPGQGLRLIYYSQIVNDFQKGDIAEGYSVSREKKESFPLTVTSAQKNPTAFYLCASSGYETGWTEAFFGQGTRLTVV.

This clonotype occurred many times. The genes are TRBV20-1 and TRBJ1-2; 8 bases are a match to TRBD1. The CDR3 sequence is 15 residues long. Germline V CDR1 and CDR2: DFQATT, SNEGSKA (reference sequence). The junction had 10 bases not matched to a gene; V was cut back by 5 bases and J by 2 bases. CDR3: CSAGGQGALNYGYTF. The DNA for the CDR3 is TGCAGTGCTGGAGGCCAGGGGGCTCTCAACTATGGCTACACCTTC.